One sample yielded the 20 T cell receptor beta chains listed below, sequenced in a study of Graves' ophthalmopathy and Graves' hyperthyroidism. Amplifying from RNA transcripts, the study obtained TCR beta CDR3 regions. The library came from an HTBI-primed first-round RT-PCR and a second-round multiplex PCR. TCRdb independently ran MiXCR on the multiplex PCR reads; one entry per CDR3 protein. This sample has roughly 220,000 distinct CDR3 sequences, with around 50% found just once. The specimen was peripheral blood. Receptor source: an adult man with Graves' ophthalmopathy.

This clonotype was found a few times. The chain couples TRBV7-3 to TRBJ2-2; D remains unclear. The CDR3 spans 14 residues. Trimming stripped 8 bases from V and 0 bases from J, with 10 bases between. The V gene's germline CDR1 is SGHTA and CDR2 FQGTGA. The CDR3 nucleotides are TGTGCCAGCTCGAGCAGTGCGAACACCGGGGAGCTGTTTTTT. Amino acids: CASSSSANTGELFF.

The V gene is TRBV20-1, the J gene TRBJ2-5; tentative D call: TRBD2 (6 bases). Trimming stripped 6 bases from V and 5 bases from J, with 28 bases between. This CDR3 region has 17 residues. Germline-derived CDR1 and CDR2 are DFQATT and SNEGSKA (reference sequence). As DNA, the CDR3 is TGCAGTGCCAGCAGTTCCCCGGGAGCAGGGCCCCGGGAGACCCAGTACTTC. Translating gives CSASSSPGAGPRETQYF.

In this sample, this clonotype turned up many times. The CDR3 DNA sequence: TGTGCCAGCAGTAAACAACGGGGTACACATGAAAAACTGTTTTTT. Amino acids: CASSKQRGTHEKLFF. The V and J genes are TRBV7-8 and TRBJ1-4; D gene unclear. CDR3 size: 15 residues. V gave up 6 bases and J gave up 6 bases, with 17 bases separating them. Germline CDR1 is SGHVS and CDR2 is FQNEAQ.

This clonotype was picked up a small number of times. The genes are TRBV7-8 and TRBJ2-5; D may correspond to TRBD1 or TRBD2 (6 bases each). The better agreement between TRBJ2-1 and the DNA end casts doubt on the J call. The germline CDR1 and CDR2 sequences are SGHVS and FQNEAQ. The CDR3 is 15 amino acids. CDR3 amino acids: CASSLQGLGGNEQFF. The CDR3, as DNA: TGTGCCAGCAGCTTACAGGGGCTGGGAGGCAATGAGCAGTTCTTC.

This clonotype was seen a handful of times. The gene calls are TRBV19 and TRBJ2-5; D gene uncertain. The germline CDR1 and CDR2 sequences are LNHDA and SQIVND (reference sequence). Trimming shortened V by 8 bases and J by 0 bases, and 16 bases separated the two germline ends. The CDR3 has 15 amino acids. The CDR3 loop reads CASGKSLQYQETQYF. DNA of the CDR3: TGTGCCAGTGGAAAATCCCTACAGTACCAAGAGACCCAGTACTTC.

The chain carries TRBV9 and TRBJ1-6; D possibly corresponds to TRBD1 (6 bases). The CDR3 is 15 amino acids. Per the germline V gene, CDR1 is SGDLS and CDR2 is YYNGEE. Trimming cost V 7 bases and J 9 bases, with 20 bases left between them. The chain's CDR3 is CASSPQSGGISPLHF. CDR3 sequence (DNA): TGTGCCAGCTCACCACAATCGGGGGGCATTTCACCCCTCCACTTT.

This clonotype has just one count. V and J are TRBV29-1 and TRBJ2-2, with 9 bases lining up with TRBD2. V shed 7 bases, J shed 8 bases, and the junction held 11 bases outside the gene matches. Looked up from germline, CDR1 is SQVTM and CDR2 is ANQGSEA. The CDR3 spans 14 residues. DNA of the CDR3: TGCAGCGGAAAGAGCGGGAGGACGAGTGGGGAGCTGTTTTTT. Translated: CSGKSGRTSGELFF.

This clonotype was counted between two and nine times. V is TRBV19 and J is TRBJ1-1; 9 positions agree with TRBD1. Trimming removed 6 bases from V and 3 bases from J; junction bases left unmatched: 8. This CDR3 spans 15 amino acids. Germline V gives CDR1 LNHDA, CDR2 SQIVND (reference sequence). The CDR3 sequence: CASSMDRGSDTEAFF. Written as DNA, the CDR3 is TGTGCCAGTAGCATGGACAGGGGCTCGGACACTGAAGCTTTCTTT.

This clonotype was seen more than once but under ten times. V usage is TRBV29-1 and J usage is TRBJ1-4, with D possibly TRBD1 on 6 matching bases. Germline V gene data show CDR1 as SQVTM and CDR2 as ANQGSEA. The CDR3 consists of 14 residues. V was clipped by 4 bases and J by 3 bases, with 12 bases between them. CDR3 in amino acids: CSVAWTAPNEKLFF. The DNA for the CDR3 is TGCAGCGTTGCATGGACAGCACCTAATGAAAAACTGTTTTTT.

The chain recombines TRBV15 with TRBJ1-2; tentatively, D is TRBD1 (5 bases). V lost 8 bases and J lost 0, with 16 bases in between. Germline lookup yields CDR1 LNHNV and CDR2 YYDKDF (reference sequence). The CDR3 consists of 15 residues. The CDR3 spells CATSQGEGTNYGYTF. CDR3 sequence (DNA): TGTGCCACCTCCCAGGGTGAAGGGACTAACTATGGCTACACCTTC.

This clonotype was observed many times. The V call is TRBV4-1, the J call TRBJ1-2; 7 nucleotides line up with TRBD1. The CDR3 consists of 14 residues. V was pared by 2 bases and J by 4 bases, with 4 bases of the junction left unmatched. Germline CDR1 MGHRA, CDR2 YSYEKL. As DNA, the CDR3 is TGCGCCAGCAGCCAAAGACAGGGTTCCTATGGCTACACCTTC. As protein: CASSQRQGSYGYTF.

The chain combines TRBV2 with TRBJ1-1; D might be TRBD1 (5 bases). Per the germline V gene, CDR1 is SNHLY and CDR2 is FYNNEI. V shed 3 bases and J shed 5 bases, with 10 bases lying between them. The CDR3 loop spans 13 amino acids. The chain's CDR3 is CASSDQGMTEAFF. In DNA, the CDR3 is TGTGCCAGCAGTGACCAGGGTATGACTGAAGCTTTCTTT.

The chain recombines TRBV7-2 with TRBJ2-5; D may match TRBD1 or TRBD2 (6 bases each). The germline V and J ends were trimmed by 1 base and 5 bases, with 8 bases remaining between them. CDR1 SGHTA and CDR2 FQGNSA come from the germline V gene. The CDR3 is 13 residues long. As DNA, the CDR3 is TGTGCCAGCAGCTTAGAAGGGGGGGAGACCCAGTACTTC. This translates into CASSLEGGETQYF.

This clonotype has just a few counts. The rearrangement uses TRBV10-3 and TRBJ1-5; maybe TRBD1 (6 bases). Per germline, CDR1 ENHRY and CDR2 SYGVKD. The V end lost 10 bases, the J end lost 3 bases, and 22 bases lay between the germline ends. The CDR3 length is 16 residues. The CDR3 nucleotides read TGTGCCAGCAGCTCCCCTCAGGGGTCGGACAATCAGCCCCAGCATTTT. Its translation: CASSSPQGSDNQPQHF.

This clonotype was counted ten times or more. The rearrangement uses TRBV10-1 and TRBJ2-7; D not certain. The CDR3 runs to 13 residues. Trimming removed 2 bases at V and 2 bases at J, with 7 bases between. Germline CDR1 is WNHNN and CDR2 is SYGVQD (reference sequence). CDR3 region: CASSEALPYEQYF. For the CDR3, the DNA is TGCGCCAGCAGTGAGGCACTTCCCTACGAGCAGTACTTC.

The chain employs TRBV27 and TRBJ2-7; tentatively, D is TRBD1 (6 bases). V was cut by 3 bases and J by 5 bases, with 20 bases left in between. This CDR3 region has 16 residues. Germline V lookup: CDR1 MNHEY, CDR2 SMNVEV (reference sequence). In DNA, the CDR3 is TGTGCCAGCAGTTTCGGACCCCCAGGGGCAGGCCACGAGCAGTACTTC. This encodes CASSFGPPGAGHEQYF.

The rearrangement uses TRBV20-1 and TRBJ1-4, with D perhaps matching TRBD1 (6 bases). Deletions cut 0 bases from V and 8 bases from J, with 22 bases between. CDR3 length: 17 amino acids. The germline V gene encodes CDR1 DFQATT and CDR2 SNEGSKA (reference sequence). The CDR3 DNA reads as TGCAGTGCTAGAGATGGCAAAAGACAGCTACAGGGCGAAAAACTGTTTTTT. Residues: CSARDGKRQLQGEKLFF.

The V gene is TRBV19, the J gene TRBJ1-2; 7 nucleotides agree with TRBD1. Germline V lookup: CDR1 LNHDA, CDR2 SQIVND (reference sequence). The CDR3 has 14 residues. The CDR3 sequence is CARDQTDRAGGYTF. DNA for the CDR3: TGTGCTAGAGATCAAACCGACAGGGCTGGTGGCTACACCTTC.

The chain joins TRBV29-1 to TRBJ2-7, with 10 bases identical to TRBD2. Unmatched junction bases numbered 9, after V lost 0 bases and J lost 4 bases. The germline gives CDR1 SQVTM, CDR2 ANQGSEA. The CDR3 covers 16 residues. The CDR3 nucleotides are TGCAGCGTTGAAGATCGAGAAGCGGGAGGGCCATACGAGCAGTACTTC. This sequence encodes CSVEDREAGGPYEQYF.

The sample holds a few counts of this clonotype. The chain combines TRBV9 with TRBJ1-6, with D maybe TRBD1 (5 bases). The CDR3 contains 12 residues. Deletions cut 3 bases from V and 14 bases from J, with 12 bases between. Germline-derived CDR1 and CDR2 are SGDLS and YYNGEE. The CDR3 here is CASSARGLALHF. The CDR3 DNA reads TGTGCCAGCAGCGCTAGGGGACTAGCCCTCCACTTT.